The rows below give T cell receptor beta chains drawn from one sample of a study of beta chain features in type 1 diabetes. Produced via immunoSEQ multiplex PCR; TCRdb's table is partial and in-frame only. The sample lists some 220,000 clones; roughly 10% were seen once. The source material was central memory CD4+ T cells from blood. These receptor sequences come from a man in his late teens or twenties in good health. Each CDR3 is given with its conserved first and last residue. Each record gives: J gene, clone size, D gene, V gene, CDR3 protein, CDR3 DNA. A D gene is named only where the DNA matches it firmly. Some rows mark clone size as missing; the rest say once, few, many or name a class of expanded clone.

>TRBJ2-7|few|-|TRBV5-4
CASSLKLASGDEQYF
TGTGCCAGCAGCTTGAAACTAGCATCGGGCGACGAGCAGTACTTC
>TRBJ2-1|few|-|TRBV27
CASSSPTERYNEQFF
TGTGCCAGCAGTTCCCCCACGGAAAGGTACAATGAGCAGTTCTTC
>TRBJ2-1|many|-|TRBV5-6
CASSLQDNEQFF
TGTGCCAGCAGCTTACAGGACAATGAGCAGTTCTTC
>TRBJ1-5|-|-|TRBV28
CASSPRTSGNQPQHF
TGTGCCAGCAGTCCCCGGACCAGTGGGAATCAGCCCCAGCATTTT
>TRBJ1-2|few|-|TRBV28
CASSFAGADGYTF
TGTGCCAGCAGTTTCGCGGGGGCTGATGGCTACACCTTC
>TRBJ1-5|-|-|TRBV9
CASSGFSNQPQHF
TGTGCCAGCAGCGGTTTCAGCAATCAGCCCCAGCATTTT
>TRBJ2-7|-|TRBD2|TRBV13
CASSLTLAVSYEQYF
TGTGCCAGCAGCTTAACCCTAGCGGTCTCCTACGAGCAGTACTTC
>TRBJ1-5|-|-|TRBV7-7
CASSPDLDQPQHF
TGTGCCAGCAGCCCGGACTTGGATCAGCCCCAGCATTTT
>TRBJ1-2|few|-|TRBV9
CASSVEQGNYGYTF
TGTGCCAGCAGCGTAGAGCAGGGGAACTATGGCTACACCTTC
>TRBJ2-7|few|-|TRBV29-1
CSVASKGTGSYEQYF
TGCAGCGTTGCTAGCAAGGGGACGGGCTCCTACGAGCAGTACTTC
>TRBJ2-7|-|-|TRBV5-1
CASSLDPITSYEQYF
TGCGCCAGCAGCTTGGACCCCATTACTAGCTACGAGCAGTACTTC
>TRBJ2-7|many|-|TRBV7-2
CASSFSYEQYF
TGTGCCAGCAGCTTTTCCTACGAGCAGTACTTC
>TRBJ2-1|few|TRBD2|TRBV6-5
CASSRTSGSYNEQFF
TGTGCCAGCAGTCGGACTAGCGGGAGCTACAATGAGCAGTTCTTC
>TRBJ2-1|many|TRBD1|TRBV29-1
CSGRQGRAYNEQFF
TGCAGCGGCCGACAGGGTAGGGCCTACAATGAGCAGTTCTTC
>TRBJ2-1|-|-|TRBV4-1
CASSQAQGDRGEQFF
TGCGCCAGCAGCCAAGCTCAAGGGGATAGAGGTGAGCAGTTCTTC
>TRBJ2-7|-|TRBD1|TRBV10-1
CASRPGQTSYEQYF
TGCGCCAGCAGGCCGGGACAGACTTCGTACGAGCAGTACTTC
>TRBJ2-1|few|TRBD2|TRBV18
CASSPGLAAYNEQFF
TGTGCCAGCTCACCCGGACTAGCGGCCTACAATGAGCAGTTCTTC
>TRBJ2-3|few|-|TRBV5-6
CASSLALDYRTDTQYF
TGTGCCAGCAGCTTGGCCCTGGACTACCGCACAGATACGCAGTATTTT
>TRBJ2-6|few|TRBD1|TRBV10-3
CAISFSTGGTSGANVLTF
TGTGCCATCAGTTTCTCGACAGGGGGAACTTCTGGGGCCAACGTCCTGACTTTC
>TRBJ2-7|few|TRBD2|TRBV4-3
CASSQRREGREQYF
TGCGCCAGCAGCCAACGGCGGGAGGGCCGCGAGCAGTACTTC
>TRBJ2-7|-|-|TRBV15
CATSRDVGYEQYF
TGTGCCACCAGCAGAGATGTGGGATACGAGCAGTACTTC
>TRBJ2-7|few|TRBD1|TRBV27
CASKWNRGPYEQYF
TGTGCCAGCAAATGGAACAGGGGACCCTACGAGCAGTACTTC
>TRBJ2-2|few|-|TRBV7-7
CASSLGVSPNTGELFF
TGTGCCAGCAGCTTAGGGGTATCTCCGAACACCGGGGAGCTGTTTTTT
>TRBJ2-5|few|-|TRBV7-2
CASSSLSGTQYF
TGTGCCAGCAGTTCCCTCTCTGGGACCCAGTACTTC
>TRBJ1-5|many|-|TRBV2
CASSETGFFQPQHF
TGTGCCAGCAGTGAAACGGGATTTTTCCAGCCCCAGCATTTT
>TRBJ1-1|-|-|TRBV6-5
CASSYSSTEAFF
TGTGCCAGCAGTTACTCGAGCACTGAAGCTTTCTTT
>TRBJ1-1|-|-|TRBV30
CAWSSGSTEAFF
TGTGCCTGGAGCAGCGGGAGCACTGAAGCTTTCTTT
>TRBJ2-2|-|-|TRBV7-7
CASSPTGNTGELFF
TGTGCTAGCAGCCCGACAGGGAACACCGGGGAGCTGTTTTTT
>TRBJ1-1|-|-|TRBV4-3
CASSQDSSLGDTEAFF
TGCGCCAGCAGCCAAGATTCAAGCCTGGGGGACACTGAAGCTTTCTTT
>TRBJ2-7|-|-|TRBV5-8
CASSLGLRSSYEQYF
TGTGCCAGCAGCCTCGGACTGAGAAGCTCCTACGAGCAGTACTTC
>TRBJ2-5|-|-|TRBV5-6
CASSLLGKETQYF
TGTGCCAGCAGCTTGCTGGGAAAAGAGACCCAGTACTTC
>TRBJ1-5|few|-|TRBV2
CASILERASQPQHF
TGTGCCAGCATATTAGAGAGGGCGAGTCAGCCCCAGCATTTT
>TRBJ2-1|few|TRBD2|TRBV10-3
CAISESWASGRQDEQFF
TGTGCCATCAGTGAGTCTTGGGCCAGCGGGAGACAGGATGAGCAGTTCTTC
>TRBJ2-7|few|-|TRBV18
CASSEISSGVTEQYF
TGTGCCAGCTCTGAAATAAGCTCGGGCGTTACGGAGCAGTACTTC
>TRBJ1-2|-|TRBD1|TRBV5-4
CASSSTDRGDGYTF
TGTGCCAGCAGCTCGACGGACAGGGGCGATGGCTACACCTTC
>TRBJ2-7|few|TRBD1|TRBV7-9
CASSLRDRLDEQYF
TGTGCCAGCAGCTTACGGGACAGGTTAGACGAGCAGTACTTC
>TRBJ1-1|-|TRBD1|TRBV25-1
CASNSGQGRAFF
TGTGCCAGTAACTCGGGACAGGGACGAGCTTTCTTT
>TRBJ1-4|-|-|TRBV9
CASSAGVSLEKLFF
TGTGCCAGCAGCGCCGGGGTCTCCTTGGAGAAACTGTTTTTT
>TRBJ2-7|-|TRBD2|TRBV5-1
CASSYLSGTSGTEQYF
TGCGCCAGCAGCTACCTCAGTGGGACTAGCGGGACCGAGCAGTACTTC